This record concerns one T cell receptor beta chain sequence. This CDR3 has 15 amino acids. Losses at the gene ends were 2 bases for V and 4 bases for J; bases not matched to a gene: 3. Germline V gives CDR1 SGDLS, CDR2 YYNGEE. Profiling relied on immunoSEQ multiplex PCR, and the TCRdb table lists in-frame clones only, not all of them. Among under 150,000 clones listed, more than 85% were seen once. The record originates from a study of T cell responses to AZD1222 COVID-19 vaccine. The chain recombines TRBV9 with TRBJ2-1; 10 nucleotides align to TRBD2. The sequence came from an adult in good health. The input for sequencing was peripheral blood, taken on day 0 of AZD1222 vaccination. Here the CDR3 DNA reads TGTGCCAGCAGCGTCCTAGCGGGGGCTTACAATGAGCAGTTCTTC. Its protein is CASSVLAGAYNEQFF.